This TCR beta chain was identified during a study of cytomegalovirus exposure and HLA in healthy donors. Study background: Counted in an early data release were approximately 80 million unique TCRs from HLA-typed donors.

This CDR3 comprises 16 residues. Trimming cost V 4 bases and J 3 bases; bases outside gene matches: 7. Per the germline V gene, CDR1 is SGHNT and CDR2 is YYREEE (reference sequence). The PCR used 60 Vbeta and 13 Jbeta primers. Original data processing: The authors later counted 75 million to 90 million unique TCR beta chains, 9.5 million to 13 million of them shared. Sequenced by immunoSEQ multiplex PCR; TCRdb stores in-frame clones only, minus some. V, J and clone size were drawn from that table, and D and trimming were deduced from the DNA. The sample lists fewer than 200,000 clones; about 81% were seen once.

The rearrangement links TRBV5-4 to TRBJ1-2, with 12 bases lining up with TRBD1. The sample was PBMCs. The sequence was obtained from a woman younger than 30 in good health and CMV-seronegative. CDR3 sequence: CASSAGTGGDDYGYTF. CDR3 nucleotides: TGTGCCAGCAGCGCAGGGACAGGGGGCGACGACTATGGCTACACCTTC.